This T cell receptor beta chain was sequenced for a study of blood T cells in healthy people across ages. Together with a sample-barcoded 5' primer, a J-beta primer mix was included in a second PCR lasting about 7 to 12 cycles. Every individual sample yielded 2.5 million or more paired-end reads (each containing CDR3). TCRdb called the 5' RACE reads again in MiXCR, with one record for every CDR3 protein. The data hold roughly 700,000 distinct CDR3 sequences, with 32% observed a single time. The amount of total RNA extracted per sample was at least 6 micrograms. Between the trimmed V and J ends, which lost 0 bases and 0 bases, there was a span of 8 bases. This CDR3 has 15 residues. Germline V gene data show CDR1 as SEHNR and CDR2 as FQNEAQ (reference sequence).

This clonotype was obtained from an elderly woman in good health. V gene TRBV7-9 combines with J gene TRBJ1-1; D is uncertain. The material sequenced was blood. The CDR3 DNA reads TGTGCCAGCAGCTTAGCTCTGGTTATGAACACTGAAGCTTTCTTT. Amino acid sequence: CASSLALVMNTEAFF.